This TCR beta chain derives from a study of a mutant IDH1 vaccine in newly diagnosed glioma. As for the study in general: Most had both radiotherapy and temozolomide beforehand; others had only one.

Remarks on this clone: Its antigen is undetermined.

Some clones are missing from TCRdb's copy, which holds only in-frame ones; the method was immunoSEQ multiplex PCR. The repertoire holds tens of thousands of clones, with around 86% as singletons. Time point in this sample: week 35, safety follow-up. Every single dose of the vaccine, 300 ug of mutant IDH1 20-mer peptide, came with topical imiquimod. The ends were cut back, 4 bases at V and 0 bases at J, with 7 bases in the middle. The CDR3 covers 14 residues. Per germline, CDR1 PRHDT and CDR2 FYEKMQ (reference sequence). V usage is TRBV13 and J usage is TRBJ1-3; no reliable D call. The specimen was PBMCs, collected from a glioma patient whose treatment included an IDH1 peptide vaccine. This TCR was sampled from a woman aged 40 to 50 with glioma. Some clones in this sample may be carry-over from other donors' samples. The CDR3 here is CASSYLFSGNTIYF. The CDR3 nucleotides read TGTGCCAGCAGCTACCTGTTCTCTGGAAACACCATATATTTT.